The next 22 T cell receptor beta chains were all read from a single sample in a study of OX40 agonist ivuxolimab in advanced cancers. TCRdb's copy holds only in-frame clones and misses some; the assay was immunoSEQ multiplex PCR. Of tens of thousands of clones listed, roughly nine tenths are singletons. Here the sequenced sample was CD4+ or CD8+ T cells sorted from blood, taken in a trial of the OX40 agonist ivuxolimab. The receptors originated from an adult with an advanced solid tumor such as melanoma, head and neck, liver or kidney cancer.

The chain has TRBV9 and TRBJ2-1; 9 nucleotides line up with TRBD1. CDR3 size: 16 residues. The ends lost 1 base at V and 1 base at J; junction bases unmatched: 3. Germline V gene data show CDR1 as SGDLS and CDR2 as YYNGEE. The CDR3 DNA follows: TGTGCCAGCAGCGTATTTGGGACAGGGTCCTACAATGAGCAGTTCTTC. It encodes CASSVFGTGSYNEQFF.

The CDR3 DNA reads as TGTGCCAGCATTGAAACGTGGGGGGGATATGGCTACACCTTC. Translating gives CASIETWGGYGYTF. The chain couples TRBV28 to TRBJ1-2; TRBD1 might be the D (5 bases). Germline CDR1 reads MDHEN; CDR2 reads SYDVKM. Trimming removed 7 bases from V and 5 bases from J, with 17 bases in between. The CDR3 spans 14 residues.

This chain joins TRBV7-6 and TRBJ2-3, with 12 bases identical to TRBD2. Trimming removed 5 bases from V and 6 bases from J; junction bases left unmatched: 6. Germline CDR1 reads SGHVS; CDR2 reads FNYEAQ. The CDR3 runs to 15 residues. CDR3 in amino acids: CASSRIGTSGDTQYF. The CDR3 coding sequence is TGTGCCAGCAGCCGAATTGGGACTAGCGGGGATACGCAGTATTTT.

This chain joins TRBV16 and TRBJ2-7; D is unresolved. This CDR3 comprises 16 residues. The ends were cut back, 2 bases at V and 2 bases at J, with 16 bases in the middle. Germline assignment: CDR1 KGHSY and CDR2 FQNENV. The CDR3 loop reads CASSQTQAESPYEQYF. As DNA, the CDR3 is TGTGCCAGCAGCCAAACGCAGGCGGAGAGCCCCTACGAGCAGTACTTC.

The chain joins TRBV6-1 to TRBJ1-1; 7 bases line up with TRBD1. This CDR3 has 15 residues. Germline CDR1 MNHNS, CDR2 SASEGT. With V trimmed by 5 bases and J by 5 bases, 11 bases remained unmatched. The CDR3 here is CASSPERGLLTEAFF. The CDR3 DNA reads TGTGCCAGCAGTCCCGAGAGGGGGCTTTTGACTGAAGCTTTCTTT.

This rearrangement joins TRBV27 to TRBJ1-2, with TRBD1 matching 9 bases. This CDR3 is built from 15 residues. The germline CDR1 and CDR2 sequences are MNHEY and SMNVEV (reference sequence). The trim removed 5 bases at V and 6 bases at J, leaving 10 bases unmatched. The CDR3 sequence is CASSRTGGDLDGYTF. CDR3 nucleotide sequence: TGTGCCAGCAGTCGTACAGGGGGCGACCTAGATGGCTACACCTTC.

This clone was detected only once. V is TRBV30 and J is TRBJ2-7; no definite D call. V dropped 4 bases and J dropped 6 bases, with 16 bases sitting between them. The CDR3 is made up of 13 amino acids. Germline CDR1 GTSNPN, CDR2 SVGIG (reference sequence). CDR3 in amino acids: CAWTLTGSGEQYF. The CDR3 bases are TGTGCCTGGACCTTAACTGGGTCCGGCGAGCAGTACTTC.

This chain uses TRBV27 with TRBJ1-2; TRBD1 might be the D (6 bases). Germline-derived CDR1 and CDR2 are MNHEY and SMNVEV (reference sequence). Trimming pared 1 base from V and 7 bases from J, leaving 13 bases between. This CDR3 comprises 14 residues. Written as DNA, the CDR3 is TGTGCCAGCAGTTTATGGGGGGCGCAGGGTGGCTACACCTTC. Translated: CASSLWGAQGGYTF.

The chain combines TRBV19 with TRBJ1-1, with D perhaps TRBD1 (5 bases). CDR3 length: 18 amino acids. Between the trimmed V and J ends, which lost 1 base and 7 bases, there was a span of 25 bases. CDR1 LNHDA and CDR2 SQIVND come from the germline V gene (reference sequence). CDR3 nucleotides: TGTGCCAGTAGTATAGTTTTTTCAGGGTTCAAGGAGGTCGGTGAAGCTTTCTTT. Its translation is CASSIVFSGFKEVGEAFF.

Regarding this clone: The same CDR3 can be traced to other DNA sequences in this sample. V is TRBV14 and J is TRBJ2-7; 7 bases are shared with TRBD1. This CDR3 is 16 amino acids long. Germline trimming cut 5 bases from V and 2 bases from J; bases unmatched to any gene: 12. Per the germline V gene, CDR1 is SGHDN and CDR2 is FVKESK. This CDR3 reads CASSRGRDSPTYEQYF. The CDR3 DNA sequence: TGTGCCAGCAGCAGAGGCCGGGACAGCCCTACCTACGAGCAGTACTTC.

The J gene is TRBJ2-7, the V gene TRBV2; D is possibly TRBD2 (5 bases). The length of the CDR3 is 13 residues. The germline gives CDR1 SNHLY, CDR2 FYNNEI. With 7 bases removed from V and 4 bases from J, the gap between germline ends came to 14 bases. CDR3 amino acids: CASITRVFYEQYF. The CDR3 nucleotides are TGTGCCAGCATAACGAGGGTTTTTTACGAGCAGTACTTC.

The rearrangement links TRBV7-9 to TRBJ2-1; 9 bases fit TRBD2. In germline, CDR1 is SEHNR, CDR2 FQNEAQ (reference sequence). The CDR3 covers 16 residues. Trimming took 1 base from V and 7 from J; bases not matched to a gene: 8. CDR3: CASSLESSGSWNEQFF. DNA for the CDR3: TGTGCCAGCAGCTTAGAGAGTAGCGGGAGCTGGAATGAGCAGTTCTTC.

The V call is TRBV28, the J call TRBJ2-1; 7 bases are shared with TRBD2. V dropped 5 bases and J dropped 6; count of bases not matched to a gene: 10. Germline values: CDR1 MDHEN, CDR2 SYDVKM. The CDR3 sequence is 15 residues long. The CDR3 nucleotides are TGTGCCAGCAGTCAAACTAGCGAACCCTTCAATGAGCAGTTCTTC. It is translated as CASSQTSEPFNEQFF.

CDR3 sequence reads: CASSLGSYDNEQFF. The CDR3 DNA follows: TGTGCCAGCAGCCTGGGGAGTTACGACAATGAGCAGTTCTTC. This chain uses TRBV7-8 with TRBJ2-1; possibly TRBD2 for D (5 bases). The CDR3 sequence is 14 residues long. Trimming shortened V by 5 bases and J by 5 bases, and 13 bases separated the two germline ends. Germline assignment: CDR1 SGHVS and CDR2 FQNEAQ.

This chain connects TRBV4-1 to TRBJ1-5; TRBD1 matches at 8 bases. The V and J ends lost 1 base and 1 base, in that order; junction bases with no gene match: 0. The germline gives CDR1 MGHRA, CDR2 YSYEKL. This CDR3 is built from 15 residues. CDR3 amino acids: CASSQGQGSNQPQHF. In DNA, the CDR3 is TGCGCCAGCAGCCAAGGACAGGGGAGCAATCAGCCCCAGCATTTT.

The chain combines TRBV4-1 with TRBJ2-3; D uncertain. Germline V gives CDR1 MGHRA, CDR2 YSYEKL. With 0 bases removed from V and 6 bases from J, the gap between germline ends came to 4 bases. This CDR3 is 12 amino acids long. CDR3 DNA: TGCGCCAGCAGCCAAGACGGGGATACGCAGTATTTT. Protein: CASSQDGDTQYF.

The J gene is TRBJ2-3, the V gene TRBV15; TRBD2 aligns across 13 bases. There are 16 residues in the CDR3. The V and J ends lost 3 bases and 3 bases, in that order; junction bases with no gene match: 3. The germline V gene encodes CDR1 LNHNV and CDR2 YYDKDF (reference sequence). Written as DNA, the CDR3 is TGTGCCACCAGCAGTCCGACTAGCGGGAGGACAGATACGCAGTATTTT. Translating gives CATSSPTSGRTDTQYF.

This sequence joins TRBV27 and TRBJ1-6; D is ambiguous. The V gene's germline CDR1 is MNHEY and CDR2 SMNVEV (reference sequence). CDR3 length equals 16 residues. The V gene lost 2 bases and the J gene lost 0 bases, with 8 bases spanning the gap. CDR3 in DNA: TGTGCCAGCAGTTTAGGGCCGAGCTCCTATAATTCACCCCTCCACTTT. Residues: CASSLGPSSYNSPLHF.

This chain joins TRBV7-6 and TRBJ2-3, with a tentative D call TRBD1 (5 bases). The CDR3 has 16 residues. Looked up from germline, CDR1 is SGHVS and CDR2 is FNYEAQ. Trimming took off 4 bases at V and 3 bases at J, with 17 bases between the two ends. The CDR3 bases are TGTGCCAGCAGCTCCCCGACAGAAAGTCCAACAGATACGCAGTATTTT. Protein: CASSSPTESPTDTQYF.

V usage is TRBV5-1 and J usage is TRBJ1-6, with a weak D call TRBD1 (5 bases). Trimming removed 4 bases from V and 12 bases from J, with 23 bases in between. The CDR3 consists of 16 residues. The germline V gene has CDR1 SGHRS and CDR2 YFSETQ. The CDR3 is CASSRDGELTRVPLHF. The CDR3, as DNA: TGCGCCAGCAGCCGGGACGGGGAGCTGACTCGGGTACCCCTCCACTTT.

The chain recombines TRBV27 with TRBJ2-7; 12 nucleotides align to TRBD1. The CDR3 is made up of 15 amino acids. J was trimmed by 4 bases and V by 3 bases; bases with no gene match: 4. Germline lookup yields CDR1 MNHEY and CDR2 SMNVEV (reference sequence). The CDR3 region has the DNA TGTGCCAGCAGTTTCGGGACAGGGGGCTTTTACGAGCAGTACTTC. It yields the protein CASSFGTGGFYEQYF.

This chain joins TRBV6-5 and TRBJ1-6; a possible D gene is TRBD1 (6 bases). The germline V gene has CDR1 MNHEY and CDR2 SVGAGI. This CDR3 is built from 15 residues. V was clipped by 3 bases and J by 9 bases, with 15 bases between them. The CDR3 loop is CASSYTQGRRSPLHF. In DNA, the CDR3 is TGTGCCAGCAGTTATACACAGGGACGGCGTTCACCCCTCCACTTT.